This T cell receptor (beta chain) is from a study of PD-L1 blockade in urothelial cancer. Study at large: Analyses were performed on blood at 3 weeks after treatment start (the second dose) and at 6 weeks. Median blood clonality was roughly 0.078, with 80,000 to 100,000 unique TCRs.

Specified time point: pretreatment peripheral blood. Patient disease was locally advanced or metastatic urothelial carcinoma. Method: immunoSEQ multiplex PCR; TCRdb's copy keeps in-frame clones and lacks some. The sample has tens of thousands of clones, 70% to 90% seen once. This sample comprised PBMCs, obtained around atezolizumab (anti-PD-L1) treatment. The clonotype originates from a man older than 75 with urothelial cancer.

For the CDR3, the DNA is TGTGCCAGCAGCGTACCGCTAGCGGGAGTGTCAGATACGCAGTATTTT. Residues: CASSVPLAGVSDTQYF. This sequence joins TRBV9 and TRBJ2-3; TRBD2 agrees at 10 bases. The V segment lost 1 base and the J segment 4 bases; nucleotides outside the gene matches: 6. CDR1 is SGDLS and CDR2 is YYNGEE in the germline V gene. The CDR3 length is 16 residues.